This entry concerns a single TCR beta chain. The antigen is undetermined. Naive CD8 populations comprised CD45RO-negative cells positively selected for CCR7, excluding terminally differentiated effector memory CD45RA+ cells. This sample was taken from a study of shared clonotypes between healthy human individuals. Study results and limitations: Some naive CD4 clonotypes, roughly 4.7%, turned up in common across a few donors.

The V end was cut by 2 bases, the J end by 0 bases, with 16 bases between. Germline V gives CDR1 SNHLY, CDR2 FYNNEI. The CDR3 covers 17 residues. A deep-level run was used for the assay. Clones were sequenced by immunoSEQ multiplex PCR, and TCRdb holds only the in-frame ones, with some missing. Of around 1.9 million clones listed, around 93% were seen once; the top ten hold about 1.7%. The source is a man younger than 35 in good health. Some clones in this sample may be carry-over from other donors' samples. The chain uses TRBV2 and TRBJ1-1; D gene ambiguous. The sample consisted of naive CD8+ T cells from PBMCs. CDR3: CASSEKAQWVMNTEAFF. The DNA for the CDR3 is TGTGCCAGCAGTGAAAAGGCACAGTGGGTTATGAACACTGAAGCTTTCTTT.